Given below is one T cell receptor beta chain in context. Its antigen remains unidentified. This specimen comes from a study of CD8+ T cells in alopecia areata. For the study at large: By percentage of affected scalp area, the severity of treated patients was scored. Study-wide results and limits: Throughout tofacitinib, many expanded lesional clones continued to persist in scalp and blood. Affected scalp, especially in alopecia totalis/universalis, had a higher clonality than normal scalp did.

Trimming took off 2 bases at V and 10 bases at J, with 21 bases between the two ends. The CDR3 runs to 16 residues. Germline V gene sequence: CDR1 LNHNV, CDR2 YYDKDF (reference sequence). Described treatment: oral pan-JAK inhibitor, 5-10 mg twice daily. Sorting separated CD4+ and CD8+ T cells out of PBMCs. Extracted from the samples, RNA was reverse transcribed into cDNA to serve as the sequencing template. Clones were read by immunoSEQ multiplex PCR, and TCRdb kept only the in-frame ones, dropping some. This sample has some 200,000 clones, with 55% to 70% found just once. This clonotype was obtained from a human donor with alopecia areata. This specimen was CD4+ T cells sorted from blood, taken at week 24, from a patient treated with tofacitinib. The chain combines TRBV15 with TRBJ2-1, with D possibly TRBD2 on 6 matching bases. In DNA, the CDR3 is TGTGCCACCAGCAGATCCTTGGGTGGAGCTACTAGCGAGCAGTTCTTC. Encoded protein: CATSRSLGGATSEQFF.